Listed below are T cell receptor beta chains from one sample, sequenced in a study of blood T cells in healthy people across ages. TCRdb ran MiXCR on the 5' RACE reads and lists one entry per CDR3 protein. The repertoire holds about 720,000 distinct CDR3 sequences, 20% to 25% seen once, with roughly 22% in the top ten. Sequenced sample: blood. These receptors all come from a man aged 65 to 85 in good health. The CDR3 runs from the conserved cysteine through the conserved F or W. A D gene is named only where the DNA matches it firmly. Only some rows state a clone size, as once, few, many or a class for expanded clones.

d_gene | j_gene | abundance | v_gene | CDR3nt | CDR3aa
TRBD2 | TRBJ2-2 | - | TRBV7-3 | TGTGCCAGCAGCTTAGATCCTAGCGGGATGGGCAACACCGGGGAGCTGTTTTTT | CASSLDPSGMGNTGELFF
- | TRBJ1-5 | few | TRBV28 | TGTGCCACCCGGGGTAGCAATCAGCCCCAGCATTTT | CATRGSNQPQHF
- | TRBJ1-4 | - | TRBV6-5 | TGTGCCAGCCGCTTTAGCCCCTATGAAAAACTGTTTTTT | CASRFSPYEKLFF
- | TRBJ2-3 | few | TRBV5-6 | TGTGCCAGCAGCATCGGCACAGATACGCAGTATTTT | CASSIGTDTQYF
- | TRBJ2-1 | - | TRBV9 | TGTGCCAGCAGCGTAGATGGGTCAGGGTGGAGAGATGAGCAGTTCTTC | CASSVDGSGWRDEQFF
TRBD1 | TRBJ2-1 | - | TRBV10-3 | TGTGCCATCAGTGAGTGGACAGGGGGGGGGAATGAGCAGTTCTTC | CAISEWTGGGNEQFF
TRBD2 | TRBJ2-3 | few | TRBV5-1 | TGCGCCAGCAGAGAAGCGGGGGGTTTCACAGATACGCAGTATTTT | CASREAGGFTDTQYF
- | TRBJ2-6 | - | TRBV7-3 | TGTGCCAGCAGCTCTAGTGGACAGACTGGCTCTGGGGCCAACGTCCTGACTTTC | CASSSSGQTGSGANVLTF
- | TRBJ2-3 | few | TRBV9 | TGTGCCAGCAGCACCGTGGGGGGTGATACGCAGTATTTT | CASSTVGGDTQYF
- | TRBJ1-2 | few | TRBV6-5 | TGTGCCAGCAGCTACGAAGGGATAAACTATGGCTACACCTTC | CASSYEGINYGYTF
TRBD2 | TRBJ2-3 | - | TRBV6-2/TRBV6-3 | TGTGCCAGCAGTTACCCCACTACTAGCGCAGACACAGATACGCAGTATTTT | CASSYPTTSADTDTQYF
TRBD1 | TRBJ2-2 | few | TRBV6-6 | TGTGCCAGCAGGGTGACAGGGCTCGCCGCCCCCGGGGAGCTGTTTTTT | CASRVTGLAAPGELFF
TRBD2 | TRBJ2-5 | few | TRBV11-3 | TGTGCCAGCAGCCCCCGGGACTATCAAGAGACCCAGTACTTC | CASSPRDYQETQYF
- | TRBJ2-1 | few | TRBV12-3/TRBV12-4 | TGTGCCAGCAGTCCACCTCGGGCAGCGGGCCTTCAGGGTGAGCAGTTCTTC | CASSPPRAAGLQGEQFF
- | TRBJ1-3 | - | TRBV5-1 | TGCGCCAGCAGCTTGGGACTAGGGACGGCAATCTCTGGAAACACCATATATTTT | CASSLGLGTAISGNTIYF
TRBD1 | TRBJ2-2 | - | TRBV6-6 | TGTGCCAGCAGTTATAGGCCAGGGGGCACCGGGGAGCTGTTTTTT | CASSYRPGGTGELFF
TRBD1 | TRBJ1-1 | - | TRBV29-1 | TGCAGCGGATCCAGGGGGGGAATGAACACTGAAGCTTTCTTT | CSGSRGGMNTEAFF
- | TRBJ2-1 | - | TRBV5-1 | TGCGCCAGCAGCTTGGAATTACTAGGTTTCAATGAGCAGTTCTTC | CASSLELLGFNEQFF
TRBD2 | TRBJ2-2 | few | TRBV20-1 | TGCAGTGCTAGAGAGGGACTAGCCACCGGGGAGCTGTTTTTT | CSAREGLATGELFF
- | TRBJ2-3 | - | TRBV3-1 | TGTGCCAGCAGCCAAGACTTGTCAGGGAGGAGCACAGATACGCAGTATTTT | CASSQDLSGRSTDTQYF
- | TRBJ2-5 | few | TRBV12-3/TRBV12-4 | TGCGCCAGCAGTAACGTCTTCGGGGAGACCCAGTACTTC | CASSNVFGETQYF
- | TRBJ2-5 | - | TRBV29-1 | TGCAGCGCTGAAAGCACAGGGATTTCAGAGACCCAGTACTTC | CSAESTGISETQYF
- | TRBJ2-1 | few | TRBV7-2 | TGTGCCAGCAGCACCCGACAGGTCCCGGAGCAGTTCTTC | CASSTRQVPEQFF
- | TRBJ2-1 | few | TRBV6-5 | TGTGCCAGCCGGGGGAGCGTATACAATGAGCAGTTCTTC | CASRGSVYNEQFF
- | TRBJ2-4 | - | TRBV7-3 | TGTGCCAGCAGCTTAACTCAGGACAGAAAGGCCAAAAACATTCAGTACTTC | CASSLTQDRKAKNIQYF
- | TRBJ1-4 | few | TRBV28 | TGTGCCAGCAGTTTAGGCCAGGGTTTCGAAAAACTGTTTTTT | CASSLGQGFEKLFF
- | TRBJ2-5 | - | TRBV10-3 | TGTGCCATCGGGGGTCAACAAGAGACCCAGTACTTC | CAIGGQQETQYF
- | TRBJ1-4 | - | TRBV20-1 | TGCAGTGCAGGTCGCAGGGGTTCTAATGAAAAACTGTTTTTT | CSAGRRGSNEKLFF
TRBD1 | TRBJ1-1 | few | TRBV12-3/TRBV12-4 | TGTGCCAGCAGTTTTGTCCGGGACAGGGGGTTCGGCACTGAAGCTTTCTTT | CASSFVRDRGFGTEAFF
TRBD1 | TRBJ1-2 | - | TRBV6-5 | TGTGCCAGCAGTTCCCCGCGACAGGGATTCTACACCTTC | CASSSPRQGFYTF
- | TRBJ2-2 | - | TRBV7-6 | TGTGCCAGCACCTTAGACGGCAACACCGGGGAGCTGTTTTTT | CASTLDGNTGELFF
TRBD1 | TRBJ2-4 | - | TRBV29-1 | TGCAGCGCCCTGGGACAGACCAAAAACATTCAGTACTTC | CSALGQTKNIQYF
- | TRBJ1-2 | - | TRBV12-3/TRBV12-4 | TGTGCCAGCCGAGTTTCTCCGGGGACCCCGGTGTATGGCTACACCTTC | CASRVSPGTPVYGYTF
- | TRBJ1-1 | - | TRBV25-1 | TGTGCCAGCAGTGGGATTACAGGGAACACTGAAGCTTTCTTT | CASSGITGNTEAFF
TRBD1 | TRBJ2-1 | few | TRBV6-1 | TGTGCCAGCGGCGAATCCGGGACAGGGGGCTTCGATGAGCAGTTCTTC | CASGESGTGGFDEQFF
- | TRBJ2-5 | few | TRBV3-1 | TGTGCCAGCAGCCAAACCCCGACAAACCAAGAGACCCAGTACTTC | CASSQTPTNQETQYF
TRBD2 | TRBJ2-3 | few | TRBV12-3/TRBV12-4 | TGTGCCAGCAGTTTGCGGGGACTAGCCACAGATACGCAGTATTTT | CASSLRGLATDTQYF
- | TRBJ2-3 | - | TRBV5-5 | TGTGCCAGCAGCTTGGCAGGGGCCATGAGCGCAGATACGCAGTATTTT | CASSLAGAMSADTQYF
- | TRBJ1-1 | few | TRBV7-9 | TGTGCCAGCAGCGTGGAACGGGCCCGGCGAACGGATAGCACTGAAGCTTTCTTT | CASSVERARRTDSTEAFF
TRBD2 | TRBJ2-1 | few | TRBV20-1 | TGCAGAGCTAGCGGGGGCCTGAACAATGAGCAGTTCTTC | CRASGGLNNEQFF
- | TRBJ1-6 | - | TRBV28 | TGTGCCAGCAGCCGTCCCAGGGTACCTCTACATTCACCCCTCCACTTT | CASSRPRVPLHSPLHF
TRBD1 | TRBJ2-5 | - | TRBV7-2 | TGTGCCAGCAGCTTAGGGGGACAGGGAATAGAGACCCAGTACTTC | CASSLGGQGIETQYF
- | TRBJ1-2 | - | TRBV29-1 | TGCAGCGTCCGGACGGGAGAAAGCTACACCTTC | CSVRTGESYTF